This T cell receptor beta chain was sequenced during a study of low-dose radiotherapy and immunotherapy resistance in tumors. On the study more broadly: A daily 300 mg dose of oral aspirin was taken by patients for four cycles from cycle 1 day 1.

Alpha- and beta-chain coverage of first-strand cDNA came from TRAV- and TRBV-specific primers. For amplifying TCRs, the PCR ran for approximately 18 cycles with Phusion, which was used together with a constant-region primer and the adapter on the V primers. TCRdb ran MiXCR on the reads and lists one entry per CDR3 protein. In the table there are 14,000 to 15,000 distinct CDR3 sequences, under 60% of which are singletons. This CDR3 is built from 14 residues. V was pared by 2 bases and J by 0 bases, with 2 bases of the junction left unmatched. Germline V CDR1 and CDR2: SGHRS, YFSETQ. Along with nivolumab and ipilimumab, donors received aspirin, low-dose cyclophosphamide and low-dose radiotherapy. Inclusion covered patients whose advanced solid tumors lacked tumor-infiltrating lymphocytes.

The V and J genes are TRBV5-1 and TRBJ2-7; 7 bases are shared with TRBD1. The TCR was taken from a human donor with advanced metastatic prostate, ovarian, gallbladder or colorectal cancer (not recorded which). This table probably holds off-target reads from a library built for another chain. The CDR3 DNA is TGCGCCAGCAGCTTCTGGACAGGCTCCTACGAGCAGTACTTC. The encoded protein is CASSFWTGSYEQYF.